This T cell receptor beta chain was sequenced in a study of blood T cell repertoires in COVID-19. In the study overall: The study drew acute and convalescent COVID-19 samples from the United States, Italy and Spain.

This clone has just one count. Looked up from germline, CDR1 is MNHEY and CDR2 is SVGAGI. Losses at the gene ends were 2 bases for V and 3 bases for J; bases not matched to a gene: 3. The CDR3 sequence is 14 residues long. In the original workflow: Nucleated cell counts were estimated from reference gene primer amplification. Produced via immunoSEQ multiplex PCR; TCRdb's table is partial and in-frame only. From that table come the V and J calls and clone size; the DNA was used to work out D and trimming. The table shows 200,000 to 300,000 clones, with roughly 84% occurring only once. Sequencing used peripheral blood. The TCR sequence derives from a middle-aged woman who had recovered from COVID-19. The chain couples TRBV6-5 to TRBJ2-7; 8 positions agree with TRBD1. CDR3 sequence reads: CASSYHRGNYEQYF. The CDR3 nucleotides read TGTGCCAGCAGTTACCACAGGGGGAACTACGAGCAGTACTTC.